These 24 T cell receptor beta chains originate from one sample sequenced in a study of patients and donors after allogeneic stem cell transplantation. TCRdb itself ran the RT-PCR reads through MiXCR, one entry per CDR3 protein. Of 150,000 to 250,000 distinct CDR3 sequences in the sample, more than 35% were seen once. The sequencing sample was made of blood, either unsorted or a sorted T cell fraction (not recorded which). These receptor sequences come from a human donor who was either an allogeneic HSCT recipient or a stem cell or donor lymphocyte infusion donor (not recorded which). It is not recorded whose cells these are; they may come from a transplant donor.

The chain recombines TRBV2 with TRBJ1-4; D gene unclear. CDR3 length equals 18 residues. Trimming cost V 3 bases and J 4 bases, with 21 bases left between them. Per the germline V gene, CDR1 is SNHLY and CDR2 is FYNNEI. CDR3 in amino acids: CASSEGESVWRLNEKLFF. The CDR3 DNA is TGTGCCAGCAGTGAGGGTGAATCTGTTTGGCGGCTTAATGAAAAACTGTTTTTT.

The chain is built from TRBV11-2 and TRBJ2-1; unclear D gene. The V gene lost 0 bases and the J gene lost 4 bases, with 13 bases spanning the gap. The CDR3 runs to 16 residues. Germline lookup yields CDR1 SGHAT and CDR2 FQNNGV. The DNA of the CDR3 is TGTGCCAGCAGCTTAGAGGAGCACCCAGTATACAATGAGCAGTTCTTC. Protein product: CASSLEEHPVYNEQFF.

In this sample, this clonotype turned up once. The chain carries TRBV7-9 and TRBJ1-1; 7 bases line up with TRBD1. Germline V gene lookup returns CDR1 SEHNR and CDR2 FQNEAQ (reference sequence). CDR3 length: 13 residues. J lost 5 bases, V lost 5 bases, and 5 bases had no gene match. The CDR3 sequence is CASSTRQGTEAFF. The CDR3 nucleotides are TGTGCCAGCAGCACGAGACAGGGAACTGAAGCTTTCTTT.

This clonotype occurred a few times. The rearrangement links TRBV4-3 to TRBJ2-7; D possibly uses TRBD1 or TRBD2 (6 bases each). CDR1 LGHNA and CDR2 YSLEER come from the germline V gene. The ends were cut back, 0 bases at V and 3 bases at J, with 12 bases in the middle. The CDR3 spans 15 residues. CDR3 DNA sequence: TGCGCCAGCAGCCAAGATCTAGAGGGGGGCTACGAGCAGTACTTC. Its translation is CASSQDLEGGYEQYF.

The V gene is TRBV12-3 or TRBV12-4, the J gene TRBJ2-3; 11 nucleotides agree with TRBD2. V shed 4 bases, J shed 3 bases, and the junction held 6 bases outside the gene matches. CDR3 length equals 16 residues. CDR3 nucleotide sequence: TGTGCCAGCAGTTGGGGACTAGCGGAGATAACAGATACGCAGTATTTT. Translating it yields CASSWGLAEITDTQYF.

The genes are TRBV4-3 and TRBJ2-2, with D unresolved. Trimming stripped 3 bases from V and 7 bases from J, with 6 bases between. This CDR3 is built from 12 residues. Germline CDR1 and CDR2: LGHNA and YSLEER. CDR3 protein: CASSHGDGELFF. The CDR3 region has the DNA TGCGCCAGCAGCCATGGCGACGGGGAGCTGTTTTTT.

V usage is TRBV18 and J usage is TRBJ2-7; TRBD1 might be the D (6 bases). CDR3 length equals 12 residues. Germline loops: CDR1 KGHSH, CDR2 LQKENI. V lost 2 bases and J lost 5, with 7 bases in between. The CDR3 DNA reads as TGTGCCAGCTCACCAGGGGGCGACGAGCAGTACTTC. Translation: CASSPGGDEQYF. The full variable domain, with the rest looked up from reference TRBV18 and TRBJ2-7, is NAGVMQNPRHLVRRRGQEARLRCSPMKGHSHVYWYRQLPEEGLKFMVYLQKENIIDESGMPKERFSAEFPKEGPSILRIQQVVRGDSAAYFCASSPGGDEQYFGPGTRLTVT.

This sequence joins TRBV20-1 and TRBJ1-1, with unresolved D. The CDR3 has 14 amino acids. Germline CDR1 reads DFQATT; CDR2 reads SNEGSKA (reference sequence). V was pared by 3 bases and J by 3 bases, with 14 bases between. In DNA, the CDR3 is TGCAGTGCTAGTGGGGTACTGTTGGACACTGAAGCTTTCTTT. This translates into CSASGVLLDTEAFF.

V is TRBV30 and J is TRBJ2-5; no firm D call. The germline CDR1 and CDR2 sequences are GTSNPN and SVGIG (reference sequence). The CDR3 consists of 11 residues. Between the trimmed V and J ends, which lost 5 bases and 9 bases, there was a span of 13 bases. The CDR3 region has the DNA TGTGCCTGGGGTCCGGCGGTCGCCCAGTACTTC. This encodes CAWGPAVAQYF.

The J gene is TRBJ1-2, the V gene TRBV28; no clear D gene. The CDR3 consists of 13 residues. Germline assignment: CDR1 MDHEN and CDR2 SYDVKM. Trimming took off 1 base at V and 11 bases at J, with 14 bases between the two ends. CDR3 in DNA: TGTGCCAGCAGTTTATATCTGTCGGTCACTTACACCTTC. Encoded protein: CASSLYLSVTYTF.

This clonotype was detected a few times. This rearrangement joins TRBV12-3 or TRBV12-4 to TRBJ2-3, with TRBD2 matching over 9 bases. V dropped 7 bases and J dropped 5; count of bases not matched to a gene: 4. The CDR3 is made up of 13 amino acids. The CDR3 DNA follows: TGTGCCAGCAACAGAGCGGGAGGAGATACGCAGTATTTT. Translation gives CASNRAGGDTQYF.

The gene calls are TRBV9 and TRBJ2-5; 7 nucleotides agree with TRBD2. The CDR3 contains 14 residues. J lost 5 bases, V lost 0 bases, and 4 bases had no gene match. The germline CDR1 and CDR2 sequences are SGDLS and YYNGEE. CDR3 amino acids: CASSVDGGSETQYF. CDR3 nucleotides: TGTGCCAGCAGCGTAGATGGCGGGAGTGAGACCCAGTACTTC.

J is TRBJ2-7 and V is TRBV9; 8 bases agree with TRBD2. The CDR3 loop spans 15 amino acids. CDR1 is SGDLS and CDR2 is YYNGEE in the germline V gene. Losses at the gene ends were 3 bases for V and 3 bases for J; bases not matched to a gene: 8. DNA of the CDR3: TGTGCCAGCAGCGGGGGACTAGAAGGTCTCTACGAGCAGTACTTC. Its protein is CASSGGLEGLYEQYF.

This clonotype was seen a few times. The chain joins TRBV4-3 to TRBJ2-2, with D uncertain. CDR1 is LGHNA and CDR2 is YSLEER in the germline V gene. Trimming left V 5 bases short and J 0 bases short, with 10 bases between. CDR3 length: 15 amino acids. This chain's CDR3 is CASSSRPSNTGELFF. The CDR3 DNA sequence: TGCGCCAGCAGCTCGCGTCCATCGAACACCGGGGAGCTGTTTTTT.

This chain links TRBV5-6 with TRBJ2-7; 8 bases agree with TRBD2. This CDR3 region has 14 residues. From germline, CDR1 is SGHDT and CDR2 YYEEEE. The ends lost 3 bases at V and 2 bases at J; junction bases unmatched: 4. CDR3 protein: CASSSGREAYEQYF. The CDR3 coding sequence is TGTGCCAGCAGCTCCGGGAGGGAAGCCTACGAGCAGTACTTC.

This chain connects TRBV20-1 to TRBJ1-1; D remains unclear. The CDR3 loop spans 11 amino acids. From germline, CDR1 is DFQATT and CDR2 SNEGSKA (reference sequence). Deletions cut 0 bases from V and 5 bases from J, with 4 bases between. Here the CDR3 DNA reads TGCAGTGCTAGAGATCGAACTGAAGCTTTCTTT. Its translation: CSARDRTEAFF.

The CDR3 coding sequence is TGTGCCAGCAGTTACTCTTCCGGGAAGGGTTACAATGAGCAGTTCTTC. This sequence encodes CASSYSSGKGYNEQFF. J is TRBJ2-1 and V is TRBV6-5; the D gene is possibly TRBD2 (5 bases). V was cut by 0 bases and J by 4 bases, with 13 bases left in between. There are 16 residues in the CDR3. In germline, CDR1 is MNHEY, CDR2 SVGAGI.

This chain uses TRBV4-2 with TRBJ1-4; D call uncertain. The CDR3 is 17 residues long. Germline-derived CDR1 and CDR2 are LGHNA and YNFKEQ. Trimming stripped 0 bases from V and 10 bases from J, with 21 bases between. The DNA for the CDR3 is TGTGCCAGCAGCCAAGATACGGACGTATGGACTTTAGGAAAACTGTTTTTT. It encodes CASSQDTDVWTLGKLFF.

The chain uses TRBV11-2 and TRBJ1-1, with D uncertain. The CDR3 runs 15 residues. Germline CDR1 reads SGHAT; CDR2 reads FQNNGV. Trimming shortened V by 4 bases and J by 7 bases, and 19 bases separated the two germline ends. CDR3 sequence (DNA): TGTGCCAGCAGCTCCGTCCGTACCGACGACTATGAAGCTTTCTTT. Its protein product is CASSSVRTDDYEAFF.

The sample holds a few counts of this clonotype. CDR3 protein: CASILDRGRPFLLYEQYF. DNA of the CDR3: TGTGCCAGCATCCTGGACAGGGGGCGCCCCTTTCTTCTCTACGAGCAGTACTTC. The V and J genes are TRBV6-2 or TRBV6-3 and TRBJ2-7; 11 bases are a match to TRBD1. CDR1 is MNHEY and CDR2 is SVGEGT in the germline V gene. V dropped 7 bases and J dropped 3; count of bases not matched to a gene: 17. This CDR3 region has 18 residues.

The table lists this clonotype with a few counts. The chain joins TRBV3-1 to TRBJ1-1; no firm D call. The CDR3 has 13 amino acids. Germline-derived CDR1 and CDR2 are LGHDT and YNNKEL (reference sequence). V dropped 1 base and J dropped 1 base, with 4 bases sitting between them. CDR3 coding DNA: TGTGCCAGCAGCCAAGGGAAGAACACTGAAGCTTTCTTT. The encoded protein is CASSQGKNTEAFF.

The chain links TRBV2 to TRBJ2-6; no reliable D call. The CDR3 contains 14 residues. CDR1 is SNHLY and CDR2 is FYNNEI in the germline V gene. V was pared by 7 bases and J by 0 bases, with 7 bases between. Written as DNA, the CDR3 is TGTGCCAGCAATCAGTACTCTGGGGCCAACGTCCTGACTTTC. Residues: CASNQYSGANVLTF.

In its sample, this clonotype was seen once. The chain recombines TRBV14 with TRBJ2-5; D gene uncertain. Germline lookup yields CDR1 SGHDN and CDR2 FVKESK. The germline V and J ends were trimmed by 0 bases and 3 bases, with 2 bases remaining between them. The CDR3 loop spans 12 amino acids. DNA for the CDR3: TGTGCCAGCAGCCAAGAAGAAGAGACCCAGTACTTC. The encoded protein is CASSQEEETQYF.

This clonotype has ten or more counts. This rearrangement joins TRBV20-1 to TRBJ2-1; a possible D gene is TRBD2 (5 bases). CDR3 size: 13 residues. Trimming removed 3 bases at V and 3 bases at J, with 9 bases between. Germline V gene data show CDR1 as DFQATT and CDR2 as SNEGSKA (reference sequence). CDR3 in DNA: TGCAGTGCTAGCGCTAGCAACTACAATGAGCAGTTCTTC. Its translation: CSASASNYNEQFF.